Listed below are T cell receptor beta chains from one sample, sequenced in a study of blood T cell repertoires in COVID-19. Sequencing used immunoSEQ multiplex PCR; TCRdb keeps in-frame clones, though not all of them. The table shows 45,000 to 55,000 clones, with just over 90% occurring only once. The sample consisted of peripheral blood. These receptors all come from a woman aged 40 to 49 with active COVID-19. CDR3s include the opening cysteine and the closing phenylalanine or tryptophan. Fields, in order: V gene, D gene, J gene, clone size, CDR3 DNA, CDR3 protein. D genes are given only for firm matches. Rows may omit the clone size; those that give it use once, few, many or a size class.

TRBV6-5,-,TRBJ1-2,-,TGTGCCAGTGCCCAGGGCGGTGGCTACACCTTC,CASAQGGGYTF
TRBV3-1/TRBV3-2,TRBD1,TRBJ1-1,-,TGTGCCAGCAGCCAAGGGGCAGGGGGCACTGAAGCTTTCTTT,CASSQGAGGTEAFF
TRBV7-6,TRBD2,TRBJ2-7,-,TGTGCCAGCAGCTTAAACGTTGCGGGGGGAACCTACGAGCAGTACTTC,CASSLNVAGGTYEQYF
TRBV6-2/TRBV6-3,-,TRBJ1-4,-,TGTGCCAGCAGCAAGACGGGGAATGAAAAACTGTTTTTT,CASSKTGNEKLFF
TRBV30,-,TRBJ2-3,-,TGTGCCTGGAGTGAATCAGGGTTCGCCACAGATACGCAGTATTTT,CAWSESGFATDTQYF
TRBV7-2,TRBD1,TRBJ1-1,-,TGTGCCAGCAGCCCTCGACTCTCCGGGACAGGGGGCACTGAAGCTTTCTTT,CASSPRLSGTGGTEAFF
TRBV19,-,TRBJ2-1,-,TGTGCCAGCACGAACTCTAAGACAGGTCGCAATGAGCAGTTCTTC,CASTNSKTGRNEQFF
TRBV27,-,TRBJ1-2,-,TGTGCCAGCAGTTTAAGGAGGTCGGACTATGGCTACACCTTC,CASSLRRSDYGYTF
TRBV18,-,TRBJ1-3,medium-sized,TGTGCCAGCTCTCCCTACGCGGGCAGCGGAAACACCATATATTTT,CASSPYAGSGNTIYF
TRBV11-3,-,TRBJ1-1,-,TGTGCCAGCAGCATACAGGGTGGAACTGAAGCTTTCTTT,CASSIQGGTEAFF